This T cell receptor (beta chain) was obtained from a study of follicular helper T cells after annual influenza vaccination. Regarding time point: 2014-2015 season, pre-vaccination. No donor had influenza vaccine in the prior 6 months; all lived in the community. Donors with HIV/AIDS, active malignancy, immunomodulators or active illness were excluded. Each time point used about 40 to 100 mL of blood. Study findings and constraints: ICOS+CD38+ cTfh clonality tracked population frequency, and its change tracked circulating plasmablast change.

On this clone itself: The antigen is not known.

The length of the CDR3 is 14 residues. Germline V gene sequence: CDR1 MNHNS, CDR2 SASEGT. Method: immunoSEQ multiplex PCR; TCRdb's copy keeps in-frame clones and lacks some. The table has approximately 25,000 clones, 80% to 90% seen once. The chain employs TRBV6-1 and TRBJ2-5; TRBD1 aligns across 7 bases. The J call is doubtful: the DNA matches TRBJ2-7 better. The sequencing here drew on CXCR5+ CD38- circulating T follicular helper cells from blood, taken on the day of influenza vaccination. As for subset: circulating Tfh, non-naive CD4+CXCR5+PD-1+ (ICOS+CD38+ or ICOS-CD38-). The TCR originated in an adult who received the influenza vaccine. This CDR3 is CASGQARFTYEQYF. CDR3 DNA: TGTGCCAGTGGACAGGCGCGATTTACCTACGAGCAGTACTTC.